The present TCR beta chain was sequenced within a study of cytomegalovirus exposure and HLA in healthy donors (dated by TCRdb to about 2017). Describing the broader study: According to an earlier analysis of around 600 of the donors, roughly 180 million T cells yielded roughly 110 million unique TCR beta sequences and approximately 300 Gb of sequence data. Approximately 310 gigabases of sequencing data and 70 million to 85 million unique TCR sequences were included in an early release covering 550 to 650 HLA-typed donors. Among the roughly 400 genotyped donors, approximately 81% belonged to the genetic ancestry cluster associated with self-reported Caucasian donors. The study aimed to test whether signatures of past pathogen exposure could be identified by cataloging public T cell receptors. The study profiled the T cell repertoires of fewer than 850 subjects by immunosequencing and related them to cytomegalovirus serostatus. Along with the approximately 600-subject first cohort, a separate validation cohort of 120 different subjects was used. The study combined high-throughput TCR immunosequencing, statistical association of individual TCRs with disease status, and machine learning to predict cytomegalovirus infection status. A later analysis re-analyzed previously published TCR beta repertoires from 500 to 700 donors and added high-resolution HLA genotyping to study TCR occurrence patterns. The later analysis used no new phenotypic data to find candidate immune exposures, relying instead on TCR beta sequences and their occurrence across donors. To decide whether each TCR beta V gene segment behaved as functional or pseudogenic, an earlier analysis of 587 of the donors relied on high-throughput TCR beta sequencing. Alongside the repertoire data, information on donor age, sex, ethnicity and CMV serostatus was compiled. A later genetic analysis used genome-wide SNP genotypes for about 65% of the 666 donors, treating that subset as a discovery cohort. All discovery cohort repertoires had been generated using a single sequencing platform. Both class I and class II loci were covered by HLA typing, at four-digit resolution. The number of donors typed differed by locus, with about 620-630 for A, B, C, DRB1 and DQB1, around 500 for DQA1, 606 for DPA1, and around 460 for DPB1. Several DR-DQ haplotypes were treated as single units for association and clustering because of strong linkage in the cohort. Among some 410 genotyped donors of the cohort, an average of roughly 230,000 unique TCR beta nucleotide sequences was sequenced per donor, of which 15% to 20% were non-productive. Broader findings and caveats from the paper: In a later analysis, the rate of TCR association differed among HLA loci, with DRB1 alleles having the most associated TCRs and HLA-C alleles having the fewest. Roughly uniform sequencing depth across donors was assumed in presence/absence analyses, although this assumption may not hold. A later genetic analysis reported fewer N-insertions in productive TCRs among donors in an Asian-associated ancestry cluster than the roughly 620-donor mean. A further reported finding was that TCR beta sequences accurately predicted the HLA-A and HLA-B alleles for most subjects in the first cohort. In a later analysis, most CMV-associated TCR beta chains were found to appear HLA-restricted, with HLA associations seemingly driven largely by CMV exposure. The cohort was sequenced for TCR beta chains only, and without alpha or paired-chain data the features that could be detected were limited. Most TCR sequences were observed very rarely across donors, whereas some public TCRs were present in many individuals. The authors suggested that the approach could potentially be extended to other disease states and immunological phenotypes. A later analysis associated 17,000 or so TCR beta sequences with specific HLA alleles at a false discovery rate of 0.05. The sequencing pipeline was judged likely to have produced a cluster of highly shared sequence variants as a technical artifact. For the cohort, immune exposure information was limited to CMV serostatus. The earlier analysis of about 600 of the donors excluded roughly 17 rarely observed V segments, including chromosome 9 orphons, because counts were too low. According to a later analysis, parvovirus B19, influenza, CMV and Epstein-Barr virus appeared linked to several top co-occurrence clusters. The classifier was reported to diagnose cytomegalovirus status with high specificity and sensitivity in both the original cohort and the validation cohort. The 87-base-pair reads could not distinguish some IMGT-functional V segments, including TRBV6-2 and TRBV6-3, so those segments were excluded. Correlated functional status among segregating V segments might reflect linkage disequilibrium, but an unknown experimental factor could not be ruled out. When HLA alleles, especially DR and DQ, strongly co-occurred, attributing TCR associations to individual alleles was difficult. A later genetic analysis associated a missense DCLRE1C variant with V-gene and J-gene trimming of TCR beta chains, and an independent cohort replicated the association. Because HLA typing was unavailable for some donors at each locus, only the typed subset was used in association tests. Compared with equally common non-associated chains, HLA-associated TCR beta chains in a later analysis were more clonally expanded and had lower generation probabilities. In vitro tests confirmed that a few of the cytomegalovirus-associated TCR beta chains recognize cytomegalovirus antigens. In an earlier analysis of around 600 of the donors, most TCR beta V segments appeared in productive rearrangements about 87% or about 30% of the time, broadly matching IMGT annotations. The study gave a list of more than 150 TCR beta chains associated with cytomegalovirus.

The cohort comprised 710 or so healthy bone marrow donors. At the time of sampling, every cohort member was nominally healthy, though immune exposures that went unrecorded were likely present. The donor was CMV seropositive and belonged to the group of 250 to 300 seropositive cohort members. A peripheral blood sample was collected from each donor, and TCR beta sequencing was performed on peripheral blood mononuclear cells. Genomic DNA extraction from the blood cell samples was performed with the Qiagen DNeasy Blood Extraction Kit. In regard to this clone: The antigen it recognizes is unknown. No clone much larger than this one lies a single base away; base qualities are absent.

The library relied on the immunoSEQ multiplex PCR assay. The multiplex PCR relied on a mix of 60 forward primers for TCR Vbeta segments and 13 reverse primers for TCR Jbeta segments. The CDR3 region of rearranged TCR beta genes was amplified from genomic DNA with a multiplex PCR assay. The amplified TCR beta libraries were sequenced on the Illumina HiSeq System as 87-base-pair reads. The study's processing was this. A later analysis tallied roughly 80 million unique TCR beta chains across the 610 or so repertoires, and about 10 million of those chains were shared by two or more donors. A nearest-neighbor algorithm error-corrected the raw reads and collapsed the reads into unique sequences, merging closely related sequences to remove PCR and sequencing errors. To assign V, D and J gene segments, CDR3 sequences were aligned to IMGT reference sequences. For a sequence to be retained, a match of at least six nucleotides to both a V gene segment and a J gene segment was required. Rearrangements were called productive when the CDR3 lacked stop codons and stayed in frame with V and J; all others were non-productive. Following IMGT convention, CDR3 was defined as the stretch from the second conserved V-encoded cysteine to the conserved J-encoded phenylalanine. In an earlier analysis of more than 550 of the donors, sequences lacking an unambiguous match to a single V gene segment were excluded. In an earlier analysis of approximately 610 of the donors, V segments were called functional above 56.7% productive rearrangements and were called segregating when the between-donor standard deviation exceeded 5%. To diagnose cytomegalovirus status from the catalog of TCR beta chain sequences, a statistical classification framework was built. V and J gene assignment, in a later analysis, came from comparing TCR nucleotide sequences with IMGT/GENE-DB human TR gene sequences. In a later analysis, CDR3 sequences and most-parsimonious VDJ recombination scenarios were assigned using the TCRdist pipeline. In a later analysis, each TCR beta chain was defined by its CDR3 amino acid sequence together with its V-gene family, and reads without a unique V-gene family were excluded. To address suspected cross-contamination and a sequencing artifact, a later analysis removed 592 highly shared, low-generation-probability nucleotide sequences. A later analysis calculated a clonal expansion index for each public chain from normalized within-repertoire ranks of inferred template counts. A later analysis computed generation probabilities with a VDJ recombination model fitted to out-of-frame rearrangements, and checked the results against IGoR. In a later analysis, TCR-TCR, TCR-HLA and TCR-CMV co-occurrence was scored with hypergeometric tests, and a repertoire-size bias correction was applied to TCR pairs. In a later analysis, false discovery rates were estimated by permuting HLA or CMV assignments 20 times. In a later analysis, co-occurring TCRs were grouped using DBSCAN, with TCRdist sequence similarity added in when clustering inside HLA-allele-positive subsets. Repertoires with fewer than 30,000 or more than 120,000 public chains were left out of co-occurrence clustering, as were about 5 repertoires with anomalous nucleotide sharing. This immuneACCESS table, as held by TCRdb, lists in-frame sequences with V and J called but not all clones. Of the missing ones, under half trace to an unresolved V gene in checked studies; the others have no known cause. That table furnishes V, J and clone size, whereas the DNA furnished D and trimming. The sample has over 150,000 clones on record, over 70% of them singletons. The leading ten clones occupy approximately 3.7% of the sample.

CDR1 and CDR2, per the germline V gene, are SNHLY and FYNNEI. V and J are truncated by 6 bases and 0 bases respectively, leaving an intervening sequence of 3 bases. From cysteine to phenylalanine, the CDR3 is 11 amino acids long. The sequence is cut down to CDR3 DNA, 33 bases in frame from base 1. The V and J segments used are TRBV2 and TRBJ2-7; no D gene call is confident. The clonotype originates from a woman in her sixties in good health and CMV-seropositive. Input material: PBMCs. CDR3 reads: CASSRSYEQYF. In nucleotides, the sequence is TGTGCCAGCAGCCGCTCCTACGAGCAGTACTTC.